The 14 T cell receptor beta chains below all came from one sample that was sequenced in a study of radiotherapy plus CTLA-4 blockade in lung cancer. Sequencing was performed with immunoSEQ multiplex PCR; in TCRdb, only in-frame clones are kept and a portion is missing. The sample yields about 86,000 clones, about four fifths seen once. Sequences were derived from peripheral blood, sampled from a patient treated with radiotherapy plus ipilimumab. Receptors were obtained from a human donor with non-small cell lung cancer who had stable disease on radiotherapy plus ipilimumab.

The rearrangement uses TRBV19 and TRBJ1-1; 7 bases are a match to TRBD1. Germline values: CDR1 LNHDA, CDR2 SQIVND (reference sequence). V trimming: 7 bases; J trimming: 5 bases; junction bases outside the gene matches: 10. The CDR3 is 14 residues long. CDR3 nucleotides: TGTGCCAGTAAGAGGGGGCGCTTTGAGACTGAAGCTTTCTTT. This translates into CASKRGRFETEAFF.

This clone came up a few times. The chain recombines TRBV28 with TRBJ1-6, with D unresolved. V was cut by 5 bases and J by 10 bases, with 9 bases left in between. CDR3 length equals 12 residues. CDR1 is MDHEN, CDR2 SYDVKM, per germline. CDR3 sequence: CASSRGSSPLHF. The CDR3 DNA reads TGTGCCAGCAGTCGAGGGTCCTCACCCCTCCACTTT.

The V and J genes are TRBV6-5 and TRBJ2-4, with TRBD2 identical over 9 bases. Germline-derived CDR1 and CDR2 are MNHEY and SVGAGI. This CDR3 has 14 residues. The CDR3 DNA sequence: TGTGGGGTGCGGGGGGGACTAGCCAAAAACATTCAGTACTTC. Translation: CGVRGGLAKNIQYF.

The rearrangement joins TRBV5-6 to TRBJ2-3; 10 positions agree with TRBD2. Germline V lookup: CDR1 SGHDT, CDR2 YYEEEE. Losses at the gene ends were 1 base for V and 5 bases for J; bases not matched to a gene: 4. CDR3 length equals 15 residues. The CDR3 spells CASSLSGLAEDTQYF. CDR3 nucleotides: TGTGCCAGCAGCTTGTCAGGACTAGCGGAAGATACGCAGTATTTT.

CDR3 region: CASSSSGGDYGYTF. Written as DNA, the CDR3 is TGTGCCAGCAGTTCCTCAGGGGGAGACTATGGCTACACCTTC. J is TRBJ1-2 and V is TRBV28, with TRBD1 matching 7 bases. Germline-derived CDR1 and CDR2 are MDHEN and SYDVKM. The CDR3 sequence is 14 residues long. The junction had 5 bases not matched to a gene; V was cut back by 4 bases and J by 3 bases.

CDR3 loop: CATRGRGQGPNYGYTF. In DNA form, the CDR3 reads TGTGCCACCCGAGGGAGAGGACAGGGCCCTAACTATGGCTACACCTTC. The chain employs TRBV30 and TRBJ1-2, with 8 nucleotides matching TRBD1. The CDR3 runs to 16 residues. V gave up 8 bases and J gave up 0 bases; unmatched junction bases: 14. CDR1 is GTSNPN, CDR2 SVGIG, per germline (reference sequence).

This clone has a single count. CDR3 nucleotide sequence: TGTGCCACCACACAGATAGGCCGAGGCTACACCTTC. Translated: CATTQIGRGYTF. The rearrangement joins TRBV15 to TRBJ1-2; no firm D call. Looked up from germline, CDR1 is LNHNV and CDR2 is YYDKDF (reference sequence). Between the trimmed V and J ends, which lost 7 bases and 8 bases, there was a span of 14 bases. There are 12 residues in the CDR3.

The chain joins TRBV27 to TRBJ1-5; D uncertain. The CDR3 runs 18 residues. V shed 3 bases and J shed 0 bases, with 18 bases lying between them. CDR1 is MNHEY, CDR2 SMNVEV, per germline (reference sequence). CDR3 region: CASSLGGGGFRSNQPQHF. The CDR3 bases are TGTGCCAGCAGTTTGGGCGGAGGTGGTTTTCGTAGCAATCAGCCCCAGCATTTT.

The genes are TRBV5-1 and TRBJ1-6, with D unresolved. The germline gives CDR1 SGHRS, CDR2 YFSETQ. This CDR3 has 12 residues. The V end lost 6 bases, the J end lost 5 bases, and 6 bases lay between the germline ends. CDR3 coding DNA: TGCGCCAGCAAGCACGATAATTCACCCCTCCACTTT. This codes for CASKHDNSPLHF.

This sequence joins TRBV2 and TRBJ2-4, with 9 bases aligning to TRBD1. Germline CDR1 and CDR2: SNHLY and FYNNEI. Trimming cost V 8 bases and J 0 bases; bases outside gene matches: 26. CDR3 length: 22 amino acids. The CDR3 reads CASGGPGTGNGAGVLAKNIQYF. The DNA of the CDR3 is TGTGCCAGCGGGGGTCCCGGGACAGGGAACGGGGCCGGGGTGCTAGCCAAAAACATTCAGTACTTC. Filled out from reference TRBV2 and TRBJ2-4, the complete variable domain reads EPEVTQTPSHQVTQMGQEVILRCVPISNHLYFYWYRQILGQKVEFLVSFYNNEISEKSEIFDDQFSVERPDGSNFTLKIRSTKLEDSAMYFCASGGPGTGNGAGVLAKNIQYFGAGTRLSVL.

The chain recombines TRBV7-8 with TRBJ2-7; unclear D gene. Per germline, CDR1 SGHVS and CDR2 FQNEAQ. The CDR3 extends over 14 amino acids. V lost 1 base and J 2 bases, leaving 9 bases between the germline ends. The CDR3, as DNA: TGTGCCAGCAGCTTAGTGGACGGAACCTACGAGCAGTACTTC. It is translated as CASSLVDGTYEQYF. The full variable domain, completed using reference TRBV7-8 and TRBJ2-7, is GAGVSQSPRYKVAKRGQDVALRCDPISGHVSLFWYQQALGQGPEFLTYFQNEAQLDKSGLPSDRFFAERPEGSVSTLKIQRTQQEDSAVYLCASSLVDGTYEQYFGPGTRLTVT.

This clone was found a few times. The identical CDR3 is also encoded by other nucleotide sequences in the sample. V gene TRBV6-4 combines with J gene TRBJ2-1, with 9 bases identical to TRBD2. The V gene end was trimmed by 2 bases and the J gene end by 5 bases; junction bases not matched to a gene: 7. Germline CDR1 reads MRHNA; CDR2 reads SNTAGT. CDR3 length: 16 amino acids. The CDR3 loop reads CASSDGLARGHNEQFF. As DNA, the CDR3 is TGTGCCAGCAGTGACGGACTAGCGAGGGGCCACAATGAGCAGTTCTTC.

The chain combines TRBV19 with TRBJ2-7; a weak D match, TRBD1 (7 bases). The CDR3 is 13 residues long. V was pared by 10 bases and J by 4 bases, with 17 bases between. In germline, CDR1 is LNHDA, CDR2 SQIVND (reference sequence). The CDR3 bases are TGTGCCAACCGGCAGGGGGGCGATTACGAGCAGTACTTC. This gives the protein CANRQGGDYEQYF.

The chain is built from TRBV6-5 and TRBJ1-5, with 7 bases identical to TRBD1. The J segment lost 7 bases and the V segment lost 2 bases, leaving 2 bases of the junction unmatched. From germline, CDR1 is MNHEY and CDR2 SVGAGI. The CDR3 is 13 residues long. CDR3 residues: CASSYEGAQPQHF. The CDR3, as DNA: TGTGCCAGCAGTTACGAGGGGGCCCAGCCCCAGCATTTT.